This TCR beta chain was retrieved from a study of blood T cell repertoires in COVID-19. Study-level information: COVID-19 samples collected from the United States, Italy and Spain covered acute and convalescent phases. In each case, the material was cDNA or gDNA derived from T cells, B-cell-depleted T cells, or PBMCs.

Trimming shortened V by 4 bases and J by 8 bases, and 23 bases separated the two germline ends. This CDR3 is 16 amino acids long. The germline gives CDR1 MNHEY, CDR2 SVGAGI. Authors' data handling: Amplification from reference gene primers served as the basis for estimated nucleated cell counts. Assay: immunoSEQ multiplex PCR; the TCRdb copy retains only in-frame clones and omits some. V and J calls and clone size come straight from that table; D and trimming were deduced from the DNA. The table has approximately 69,000 clones, about four fifths seen once. This TCR derives from a woman aged 70-85 years with acute or convalescent COVID-19. The gene calls are TRBV6-5 and TRBJ1-2; D is possibly TRBD1 (6 bases). Sample: peripheral blood. CDR3 region: CASSSPGTTLSGGYTF. The DNA for the CDR3 is TGTGCCAGCAGTTCCCCCGGGACAACGTTGTCGGGGGGCTACACCTTC.